Listed below are T cell receptor beta chains from one sample, sequenced in a study of T cell clusters in autoimmune cytopenias. TCRdb reprocessed the multiplex PCR reads, with one entry per CDR3 protein and no DNA. Seen in this sample are approximately 9,400 distinct CDR3 sequences; the ten most common clones hold 9.2%. Sequencing input: peripheral blood. The receptors originated from a human donor with an autoimmune cytopenia or autoimmune hepatitis (not recorded which). CDR3s include the opening cysteine and the closing phenylalanine or tryptophan. Each record gives: J gene, clone size, V gene, CDR3 protein. Clone size appears in some rows only: once, few, many, or a class for an expanded clone.

j_call: TRBJ2-3
clone_size: -
v_call: TRBV7-9
cdr3_aa: CASSLLAVGDTQYF

j_call: TRBJ1-3
clone_size: -
v_call: TRBV6-5
cdr3_aa: CASSYGRGYSGNTIYF

j_call: TRBJ2-3
clone_size: medium-sized
v_call: TRBV19
cdr3_aa: CASSRSGGPTDTQYF

j_call: TRBJ2-3
clone_size: -
v_call: TRBV4-3
cdr3_aa: CASSQGGGADTQYF

j_call: TRBJ1-4
clone_size: -
v_call: TRBV28
cdr3_aa: CASSSGSEKLFF

j_call: TRBJ2-3
clone_size: medium-sized
v_call: TRBV6-1
cdr3_aa: CASSEASGGPDTQYF

j_call: TRBJ1-4
clone_size: medium-sized
v_call: TRBV29-1
cdr3_aa: CSVEARGDRAHEKLFF

j_call: TRBJ2-3
clone_size: -
v_call: TRBV5-4
cdr3_aa: CASSLARSGGGPDTQYF

j_call: TRBJ2-3
clone_size: medium-sized
v_call: TRBV19
cdr3_aa: CASRGGKWFPDTQYF

j_call: TRBJ2-2
clone_size: -
v_call: TRBV20-1
cdr3_aa: CSAGSGGQGGELFF

j_call: TRBJ1-1
clone_size: -
v_call: TRBV27
cdr3_aa: CASSLWGARTEAFF

j_call: TRBJ1-1
clone_size: -
v_call: TRBV6-2/TRBV6-3
cdr3_aa: CASSNQGGTEAFF

j_call: TRBJ1-5
clone_size: -
v_call: TRBV10-3
cdr3_aa: CATEEEPNQPQHF

j_call: TRBJ2-3
clone_size: -
v_call: TRBV29-1
cdr3_aa: CSGRRQGNRDTQYF

j_call: TRBJ2-3
clone_size: -
v_call: TRBV12-3/TRBV12-4
cdr3_aa: CASRRTSGETDTQYF

j_call: TRBJ2-1
clone_size: -
v_call: TRBV7-2
cdr3_aa: CASGRDRDNEQFF

j_call: TRBJ1-5
clone_size: -
v_call: TRBV6-6
cdr3_aa: CASSSIYSGSNQPQHF